Each of the 30 T cell receptor beta chains below was sequenced from the same sample in a study of cytomegalovirus exposure and HLA in healthy donors. PCR amplification relied on 60 Vbeta primers (plus 13 Jbeta primers). Method: immunoSEQ multiplex PCR; TCRdb's copy keeps in-frame clones and lacks some. The table records some 180,000 clones, over 65% of them present only once. The sequenced material came from PBMCs. The receptors come from an older woman in good health and CMV-seropositive.

The CDR3 DNA follows: TGCAGCGTTGGGGGGGGGACTAGCGGGACCCCACTACCCTACGAGCAGTACTTC. Amino acids: CSVGGGTSGTPLPYEQYF. The rearrangement uses TRBV29-1 and TRBJ2-7; 13 bases are shared with TRBD2. The CDR3 loop spans 18 amino acids. V gave up 4 bases and J gave up 2 bases; unmatched junction bases: 14. Germline CDR1 and CDR2: SQVTM and ANQGSEA.

V gene TRBV6-1 combines with J gene TRBJ2-7, with 7 nucleotides matching TRBD1. CDR3 length: 13 residues. J gave up 4 bases and V 10 bases, and 10 bases lay outside the gene matches. CDR1 and CDR2 (germline): MNHNS, SASEGT. The CDR3 region is CATSRSQGYEQYF. The CDR3 bases are TGTGCCACCAGCCGCTCACAGGGGTACGAGCAGTACTTC.

On this clone: The CDR3 does not close with the conserved phenylalanine or tryptophan, likely indicating a read error. The DNA of the CDR3 is TGTGCCTCAGAAGCAGGACACTACCTTTACGAGCAGTACCTC. This translates into CASEAGHYLYEQYL. This chain joins TRBV30 and TRBJ2-7, with a tentative D call TRBD1 (5 bases). This CDR3 has 14 amino acids. Trimming removed 7 bases at V and 4 bases at J, with 20 bases between. CDR1 is GTSNPN and CDR2 is SVGIG in the germline V gene (reference sequence).

This clone was counted a few times. The chain carries TRBV6-4 and TRBJ2-3; 8 positions agree with TRBD1. Germline CDR1 MRHNA, CDR2 SNTAGT. The CDR3 covers 16 residues. Losses at the gene ends were 6 bases for V and 0 bases for J; bases not matched to a gene: 8. The CDR3 here is CASSFGQGASTDTQYF. CDR3 in DNA: TGTGCCAGCAGCTTCGGACAGGGCGCTAGCACAGATACGCAGTATTTT.

The chain joins TRBV6-1 to TRBJ2-7; TRBD2 is a possible D gene (5 bases). Germline V gene data show CDR1 as MNHNS and CDR2 as SASEGT. V was cut by 4 bases and J by 1 base, with 8 bases left in between. The CDR3 spans 13 residues. This chain's CDR3 is CASSAERSYEQYF. CDR3 DNA: TGTGCCAGCAGTGCTGAGCGGTCCTACGAGCAGTACTTC.

The rearrangement links TRBV15 to TRBJ2-7, with TRBD2 identical over 10 bases. Trimming removed 9 bases from V and 0 bases from J; junction bases left unmatched: 5. The germline V gene has CDR1 LNHNV and CDR2 YYDKDF (reference sequence). The CDR3 loop spans 14 amino acids. The CDR3 DNA is TGTGCCACGCGGACTAGCGGTGACTCCTACGAGCAGTACTTC. Protein product: CATRTSGDSYEQYF.

The V and J genes are TRBV11-2 and TRBJ2-2; 8 bases are a match to TRBD1. After removal of 5 bases from V and 6 bases from J, the junction contained 11 bases not matched to a gene. The CDR3 covers 16 residues. Germline-derived CDR1 and CDR2 are SGHAT and FQNNGV. In DNA, the CDR3 is TGTGCCAGCAGCCGACAGGGGCGGAGGACGGCCGGGGAGCTGTTTTTT. As protein: CASSRQGRRTAGELFF.

The rearrangement joins TRBV29-1 to TRBJ2-2, with D perhaps matching TRBD2 (6 bases). V was pared by 5 bases and J by 0 bases, with 10 bases between. This CDR3 contains 14 residues. Germline V gene sequence: CDR1 SQVTM, CDR2 ANQGSEA. This chain's CDR3 is CSVRDSANTGELFF. The CDR3 DNA reads as TGCAGCGTTAGGGACTCCGCGAACACCGGGGAGCTGTTTTTT.

This clone appeared a few times. This sequence joins TRBV11-3 and TRBJ2-1; D is perhaps TRBD2 (6 bases). The germline CDR1 and CDR2 sequences are SGHNT and YENEEA. V was cut by 1 base and J by 7 bases, with 8 bases left in between. This CDR3 is built from 13 residues. DNA of the CDR3: TGTGCCAGCAGCTTAGCGGGGGAAAATGAGCAGTTCTTC. Protein: CASSLAGENEQFF. The full variable domain, in which reference TRBV11-3 and TRBJ2-1 provide the parts outside the CDR3, is EAGVVQSPRYKIIEKKQPVAFWCNPISGHNTLYWYLQNLGQGPELLIRYENEEAVDDSQLPKDRFSAERLKGVDSTLKIQPAELGDSAVYLCASSLAGENEQFFGPGTRLTVL.

The gene calls are TRBV14 and TRBJ1-2; tentatively, D is TRBD1 (5 bases). The V and J ends lost 2 bases and 0 bases respectively, with 13 bases between them. This CDR3 has 16 amino acids. Germline values: CDR1 SGHDN, CDR2 FVKESK. CDR3 in amino acids: CASSQKDSRANYGYTF. DNA for the CDR3: TGTGCCAGCAGCCAAAAAGACAGCCGAGCTAACTATGGCTACACCTTC.

The gene calls are TRBV6-5 and TRBJ2-3, with D unresolved. V was cut by 5 bases and J by 2 bases, with 8 bases left in between. This CDR3 spans 13 amino acids. CDR1 is MNHEY and CDR2 is SVGAGI in the germline V gene. CDR3 amino acids: CASSPNPTDTQYF. The CDR3 DNA reads as TGTGCCAGCAGTCCTAACCCCACAGATACGCAGTATTTT.

Regarding this clone: The junction differs from germline at one of its ends, possibly a read error. This rearrangement joins TRBV2 to TRBJ1-1; possibly TRBD1 for D (6 bases). The CDR3 has 10 residues. The germline V gene has CDR1 SNHLY and CDR2 FYNNEI. The CDR3 loop is CASKQGAESF. The DNA of the CDR3 is TGTGCCAGCAAACAGGGAGCCGAAAGCTTT.

The chain is built from TRBV2 and TRBJ2-3; the D gene is possibly TRBD2 (7 bases). Trimming left V 1 base short and J 5 bases short, with 13 bases between. Germline values: CDR1 SNHLY, CDR2 FYNNEI. CDR3 length: 15 amino acids. CDR3 bases: TGTGCCAGCAGTGAAGGGGCGGGGGCCAAAGATACGCAGTATTTT. This translates into CASSEGAGAKDTQYF.

V usage is TRBV6-1 and J usage is TRBJ1-3; weak D call: TRBD1 (6 bases). V gave up 3 bases and J gave up 5 bases, with 17 bases separating them. CDR1 MNHNS and CDR2 SASEGT come from the germline V gene. This CDR3 region has 16 residues. Here the CDR3 DNA reads TGTGCCAGCAGTGACAGGGGAACAGGTGATAGAAACACCATATATTTT. Its translation is CASSDRGTGDRNTIYF.

This clone is a singleton in its sample. V gene TRBV30 combines with J gene TRBJ1-1, with unresolved D. V lost 4 bases to trimming and J lost 4 bases, with 10 bases between them. The germline CDR1 and CDR2 sequences are GTSNPN and SVGIG (reference sequence). CDR3 length: 12 residues. This chain's CDR3 is CAWIPGVTEAFF. The CDR3 coding sequence is TGTGCCTGGATCCCCGGGGTCACTGAAGCTTTCTTT.

The V call is TRBV29-1, the J call TRBJ2-7; perhaps TRBD2 as D (6 bases). Germline lookup yields CDR1 SQVTM and CDR2 ANQGSEA. The length of the CDR3 is 11 residues. V was pared by 7 bases and J by 4 bases, with 11 bases between. CDR3 DNA: TGCAGCGCCTCTGGGGGGTACGAGCAGTACTTC. Its protein product is CSASGGYEQYF.

The chain has TRBV27 and TRBJ1-2, with unresolved D. The CDR3 spans 15 residues. The V and J ends lost 3 bases and 2 bases respectively, with 13 bases between them. Germline V gene data show CDR1 as MNHEY and CDR2 as SMNVEV (reference sequence). CDR3 coding DNA: TGTGCCAGCAGTTTCCAAGGCGACACCAACTATGGCTACACCTTC. It is translated as CASSFQGDTNYGYTF.

The V gene is TRBV7-9, the J gene TRBJ2-1; D might be TRBD1 (5 bases). Trimming removed 1 base at V and 9 bases at J, with 13 bases between. The germline gives CDR1 SEHNR, CDR2 FQNEAQ (reference sequence). This CDR3 comprises 14 residues. The CDR3, as DNA: TGTGCCAGCAGCTTAGGGGGCAGCTTGAGTGAGCAGTTCTTC. Its translation: CASSLGGSLSEQFF.

The J gene is TRBJ2-4, the V gene TRBV28; the match to TRBD2 covers 8 bases. The CDR3 is made up of 15 amino acids. The V gene's germline CDR1 is MDHEN and CDR2 SYDVKM. Trimming at V came to 7 bases and at J to 0 bases, leaving 5 bases not matched to a gene. CDR3 region: CASISGSLAKNIQYF. In DNA form, the CDR3 reads TGTGCCAGCATCAGCGGGAGCCTAGCCAAAAACATTCAGTACTTC.

This chain uses TRBV2 with TRBJ2-5; TRBD1 matches at 9 bases. There are 16 residues in the CDR3. V was pared by 5 bases and J by 6 bases, with 13 bases of the junction left unmatched. Germline lookup yields CDR1 SNHLY and CDR2 FYNNEI. The DNA for the CDR3 is TGTGCCAGCAGTCCTCTATTGACAGGGGGTGGAAAGACCCAGTACTTC. It specifies CASSPLLTGGGKTQYF.

V gene TRBV9 combines with J gene TRBJ2-3, with 7 bases aligning to TRBD2. Germline CDR1 and CDR2: SGDLS and YYNGEE. Trimming removed 0 bases from V and 0 bases from J; junction bases left unmatched: 4. The CDR3 contains 16 residues. CDR3 bases: TGTGCCAGCAGCGTAGCTAGCGGCGCTAGCACAGATACGCAGTATTTT. Its translation is CASSVASGASTDTQYF.

The rearrangement uses TRBV29-1 and TRBJ2-7, with 7 bases lining up with TRBD1. The CDR3 contains 12 residues. The germline V gene encodes CDR1 SQVTM and CDR2 ANQGSEA. Trimming cost V 5 bases and J 1 base; bases outside gene matches: 2. The CDR3 sequence: CSVSGQSYEQYF. For the CDR3, the DNA is TGCAGCGTTTCGGGACAGTCCTACGAGCAGTACTTC.

This rearrangement joins TRBV7-2 to TRBJ2-3, with 7 bases matching TRBD1. The CDR3 length is 13 residues. Germline CDR1 reads SGHTA; CDR2 reads FQGNSA. V was pared by 5 bases and J by 3 bases, with 2 bases of the junction left unmatched. CDR3 loop: CASSVQGTDTQYF. Written as DNA, the CDR3 is TGTGCCAGCAGCGTACAGGGGACAGATACGCAGTATTTT.

This chain uses TRBV19 with TRBJ1-3, with TRBD1 as a possible D gene (5 bases). The CDR3 extends over 14 amino acids. V was clipped by 5 bases and J by 1 base, with 9 bases between them. CDR1 LNHDA and CDR2 SQIVND come from the germline V gene (reference sequence). In nucleotides, the CDR3 is TGTGCCAGTAGTCTACCAGGGTCTGGAAACACCATATATTTT. This encodes CASSLPGSGNTIYF.

This clone is a singleton in its sample. This chain joins TRBV5-4 and TRBJ2-7, with D perhaps matching TRBD2 (6 bases). This CDR3 spans 14 amino acids. The germline CDR1 and CDR2 sequences are SGHNT and YYREEE (reference sequence). V was cut by 9 bases and J by 1 base, with 17 bases left in between. CDR3 nucleotide sequence: TGTGCCATGGGGCCTAGCGCCCTTTCCTACGAGCAGTACTTC. Encoded protein: CAMGPSALSYEQYF.

The chain uses TRBV6-5 and TRBJ2-3; D possibly corresponds to TRBD1 (5 bases). The CDR3 runs to 16 residues. Trimming removed 4 bases at V and 2 bases at J, with 16 bases between. Germline CDR1 and CDR2: MNHEY and SVGAGI. The CDR3, as DNA: TGTGCCAGCAGTTCGCGGACAAGCATTTCCACAGATACGCAGTATTTT. Protein sequence: CASSSRTSISTDTQYF.

The sample holds one count of this clone. V gene TRBV7-8 combines with J gene TRBJ2-5; 11 bases match TRBD2. Looked up from germline, CDR1 is SGHVS and CDR2 is FQNEAQ. This CDR3 spans 17 amino acids. After removal of 5 bases from V and 4 bases from J, the junction contained 12 bases not matched to a gene. The CDR3 DNA is TGTGCCAGCAGCCCGATCCCAACTAGCGGGAGCCGAGAGACCCAGTACTTC. The encoded protein is CASSPIPTSGSRETQYF.

V gene TRBV6-1 combines with J gene TRBJ1-3; 12 nucleotides agree with TRBD1. The CDR3 runs 17 residues. Germline V gives CDR1 MNHNS, CDR2 SASEGT. Trimming took 4 bases from V and 4 from J; bases not matched to a gene: 8. CDR3 nucleotide sequence: TGTGCCAGCAGTGTTAGAGGGACAGGGGGCGGCGGAAACACCATATATTTT. Its protein product is CASSVRGTGGGGNTIYF.

This chain connects TRBV5-4 to TRBJ2-5, with 13 bases fitting TRBD2. The ends lost 4 bases at V and 7 bases at J; junction bases unmatched: 7. CDR1 and CDR2 from the germline V gene are SGHNT and YYREEE (reference sequence). CDR3 length: 15 residues. In nucleotides, the CDR3 is TGTGCCAGCAGCCAGGGACTAGCGGGGAAGGGGACCCAGTACTTC. It encodes CASSQGLAGKGTQYF.

The chain combines TRBV19 with TRBJ1-2; 9 bases agree with TRBD1. V lost 2 bases and J lost 5; bases outside the gene matches: 6. There are 15 residues in the CDR3. Germline CDR1 and CDR2: LNHDA and SQIVND (reference sequence). In DNA, the CDR3 is TGTGCCAGTAGTATAACAGGGGGCGCGGGGTATGGCTACACCTTC. This gives the protein CASSITGGAGYGYTF. Full variable domain (rest looked up from reference TRBV19 and TRBJ1-2): DGGITQSPKYLFRKEGQNVTLSCEQNLNHDAMYWYRQDPGQGLRLIYYSQIVNDFQKGDIAEGYSVSREKKESFPLTVTSAQKNPTAFYLCASSITGGAGYGYTFGSGTRLTVV.